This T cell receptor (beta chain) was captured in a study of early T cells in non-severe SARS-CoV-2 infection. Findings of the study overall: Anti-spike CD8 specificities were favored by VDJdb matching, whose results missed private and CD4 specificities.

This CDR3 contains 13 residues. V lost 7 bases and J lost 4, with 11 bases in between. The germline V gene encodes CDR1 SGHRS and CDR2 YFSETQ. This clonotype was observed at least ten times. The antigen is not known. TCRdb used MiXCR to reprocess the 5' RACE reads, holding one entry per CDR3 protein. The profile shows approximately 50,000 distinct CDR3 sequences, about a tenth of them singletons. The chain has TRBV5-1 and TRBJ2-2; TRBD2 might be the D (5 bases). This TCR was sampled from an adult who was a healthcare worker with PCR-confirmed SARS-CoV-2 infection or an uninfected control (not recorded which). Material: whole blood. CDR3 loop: CASRGPRTGELFF. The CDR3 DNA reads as TGCGCCAGCCGAGGGCCGCGCACCGGGGAGCTGTTTTTT.